This T cell receptor (beta chain) was recorded in a study of cytomegalovirus exposure and HLA in healthy donors. Using immunoSEQ multiplex PCR, the repertoire was profiled, and TCRdb retains in-frame clones only, with some absent. The sample includes roughly 200,000 clones, about 81% of them seen just once. Sequences were obtained from PBMCs. The sequence derives from a woman aged 25 to 39 in good health and CMV-seronegative.

The CDR3 region has the DNA TGTGCCAGCTCACGTACGGAGGGTGAAAAACTGTTTTTT. Protein: CASSRTEGEKLFF. This chain connects TRBV18 to TRBJ1-4; D gene unclear. Deletions cut 4 bases from V and 7 bases from J, with 10 bases between. The CDR3 covers 13 residues. From germline, CDR1 is KGHSH and CDR2 LQKENI.